A single sample gave rise to the 28 T cell receptor beta chains below, sequenced in a study of shared clonotypes between healthy human individuals. Using immunoSEQ multiplex PCR, the repertoire was profiled, and TCRdb retains in-frame clones only, with some absent. Of a few hundred thousand clones listed, around 76% are singletons. Input material: PBMCs. All receptors derive from a woman aged 40-49 years in good health. Some clones in this sample may be carry-over from other donors' samples.

The V call is TRBV7-8, the J call TRBJ2-1; 7 bases agree with TRBD1. The CDR3 covers 14 residues. Per germline, CDR1 SGHVS and CDR2 FQNEAQ. V was pared by 5 bases and J by 2 bases, with 3 bases of the junction left unmatched. CDR3 DNA sequence: TGTGCCAGCAGCCTAGGGGGCCCCTACAATGAGCAGTTCTTC. Its protein is CASSLGGPYNEQFF.

V gene TRBV29-1 combines with J gene TRBJ1-2; D perhaps matches TRBD1 (5 bases). The CDR3 consists of 12 residues. In germline, CDR1 is SQVTM, CDR2 ANQGSEA. V lost 6 bases and J lost 8, with 16 bases in between. The CDR3 DNA sequence: TGCAGCGTGGGGGGTCTTTCCGCCGGCTACACCTTC. Its protein is CSVGGLSAGYTF.

The gene calls are TRBV2 and TRBJ2-3, with D maybe TRBD2 (6 bases). Trimming took 8 bases from V and 2 from J, leaving 20 bases between them. Germline CDR1 SNHLY, CDR2 FYNNEI. The CDR3 consists of 16 residues. CDR3 sequence reads: CASRTEGLYFTDTQYF. The DNA for the CDR3 is TGTGCCAGCCGAACGGAGGGACTCTACTTCACAGATACGCAGTATTTT.

The chain uses TRBV10-3 and TRBJ1-1; D is unclear. The CDR3 runs 11 residues. Germline assignment: CDR1 ENHRY and CDR2 SYGVKD. The CDR3 region has the DNA TGTGGAGTTACTAGTTCCGGAGAAGCTTTCTTT. Residues: CGVTSSGEAFF.

Remarks on this clone: The germline gene is not matched at one end of the junction; a read error may be the cause. The chain couples TRBV6-6 to TRBJ2-1; 10 nucleotides match TRBD2. Germline V lookup: CDR1 MNHNY, CDR2 SVGAGI (reference sequence). The CDR3 covers 15 residues. CDR3 amino acids: CANSYGLAGVDEQFF. In DNA form, the CDR3 reads TGTGCCAACAGTTACGGCCTAGCGGGAGTGGATGAGCAGTTCTTC.

This sequence joins TRBV5-8 and TRBJ1-1, with TRBD1 matching over 8 bases. V dropped 6 bases and J dropped 11; count of bases not matched to a gene: 15. Germline CDR1 is SGHTS and CDR2 is YDEGEE. The CDR3 covers 14 residues. The CDR3 DNA follows: TGTGCCAGCAAAAGATTACAGGGGGACGAATTGGCTTTCTTT. It is translated as CASKRLQGDELAFF. Variable domain in full (rest from reference TRBV5-8 and TRBJ1-1): EAGVTQSPTHLIKTRGQQATLRCSPISGHTSVYWYQQALGLGLQFLLWYDEGEERNRGNFPPRFSGRQFPNYSSELNVNALELEDSALYLCASKRLQGDELAFFGQGTRLTVV.

The V and J genes are TRBV7-3 and TRBJ2-2, with 8 bases aligning to TRBD1. Trimming took 5 bases from V and 3 from J; bases not matched to a gene: 5. The CDR3 extends over 15 amino acids. Germline CDR1 reads SGHTA; CDR2 reads FQGTGA. The CDR3 reads CASSKDRVDTGELFF. For the CDR3, the DNA is TGTGCCAGCAGCAAGGACAGGGTGGACACCGGGGAGCTGTTTTTT.

The CDR3 sequence is CASKGPSSYNEQFF. In nucleotides, the CDR3 is TGTGCCAGCAAGGGACCGAGCTCCTACAATGAGCAGTTCTTC. The chain employs TRBV27 and TRBJ2-1; D could derive from TRBD1 or TRBD2 (5 bases each). Trimming shortened V by 7 bases and J by 0 bases, and 10 bases separated the two germline ends. The CDR3 extends over 14 amino acids. Germline CDR1 is MNHEY and CDR2 is SMNVEV (reference sequence).

V and J are TRBV2 and TRBJ2-3, with TRBD2 matching 8 bases. In germline, CDR1 is SNHLY, CDR2 FYNNEI. Germline trimming cut 6 bases from V and 2 bases from J; bases unmatched to any gene: 7. CDR3 length: 15 residues. CDR3 sequence (DNA): TGTGCCAGCAGACCGGGAGGGGGATACACAGATACGCAGTATTTT. It specifies CASRPGGGYTDTQYF.

This chain joins TRBV10-3 and TRBJ2-1; 12 nucleotides line up with TRBD2. The junction had 6 bases not matched to a gene; V was cut back by 8 bases and J by 4 bases. Germline V gene data show CDR1 as ENHRY and CDR2 as SYGVKD. The CDR3 runs 15 residues. The CDR3 sequence is CAIGRTSGNYNEQFF. CDR3 DNA sequence: TGTGCCATCGGCCGGACTAGCGGGAATTACAATGAGCAGTTCTTC.

This chain connects TRBV7-6 to TRBJ2-2; no reliable D call. V was trimmed by 6 bases and J by 2 bases, leaving 16 bases between them. The CDR3 totals 16 residues. Germline CDR1 is SGHVS and CDR2 is FNYEAQ. The CDR3 DNA is TGTGCCAGCAGACTTTACGATGGGATCAACACCGGGGAGCTGTTTTTT. Its protein is CASRLYDGINTGELFF.

The chain joins TRBV6-5 to TRBJ1-1; D might be TRBD1 (5 bases). CDR3 length equals 12 residues. Between the trimmed V and J ends, which lost 6 bases and 6 bases, there was a span of 11 bases. CDR1 MNHEY and CDR2 SVGAGI come from the germline V gene. The CDR3 is CASSPRGAEAFF. Here the CDR3 DNA reads TGTGCCAGCAGCCCCCGGGGCGCTGAAGCTTTCTTT.

The chain links TRBV2 to TRBJ1-1; D might be TRBD1 (5 bases). CDR1 and CDR2 (germline): SNHLY, FYNNEI. CDR3 length equals 14 residues. V lost 2 bases and J lost 4, with 11 bases in between. Here the CDR3 reads CASSERGRPTEAFF. The CDR3 nucleotides are TGTGCCAGCAGTGAAAGGGGACGACCCACTGAAGCTTTCTTT.

V usage is TRBV12-5 and J usage is TRBJ1-2; 7 nucleotides line up with TRBD1. V was clipped by 5 bases and J by 4 bases; unmatched bases: 7. Germline CDR1 LGHNT, CDR2 FRNRAP. The CDR3 is 14 residues long. This CDR3 is CASGMGQLIYGYTF. In nucleotides, the CDR3 is TGTGCTAGTGGTATGGGACAGCTCATCTATGGCTACACCTTC.

Worth noting for this clone: The sample carries other DNA sequences with the same CDR3. The chain recombines TRBV7-2 with TRBJ2-7; D unresolved. Germline CDR1 and CDR2: SGHTA and FQGNSA. V lost 4 bases and J 2 bases, leaving 9 bases between the germline ends. The CDR3 covers 13 residues. CDR3 nucleotides: TGTGCCAGCAGCTCCCGAGGACCCTACGAGCAGTACTTC. Translated, it gives CASSSRGPYEQYF.

The rearrangement links TRBV6-5 to TRBJ2-7; D is possibly TRBD2 (6 bases). CDR3 length: 15 residues. Germline V gene sequence: CDR1 MNHEY, CDR2 SVGAGI. Trimming took off 6 bases at V and 2 bases at J, with 17 bases between the two ends. The CDR3 DNA reads as TGTGCCAGCAGGGAAACCGGGACTGTCACCTACGAGCAGTACTTC. Translated: CASRETGTVTYEQYF.

The chain recombines TRBV19 with TRBJ2-1; TRBD1 aligns across 8 bases. This CDR3 region has 15 residues. The J segment lost 3 bases and the V segment lost 5 bases, leaving 6 bases of the junction unmatched. CDR1 and CDR2 (germline): LNHDA, SQIVND (reference sequence). The CDR3 region is CASSSGDRHYNEQFF. The CDR3 DNA follows: TGTGCCAGTAGTTCGGGGGACAGGCACTACAATGAGCAGTTCTTC.

V is TRBV30 and J is TRBJ1-1, with D uncertain. The CDR3 length is 13 residues. Trimming removed 5 bases from V and 0 bases from J, with 10 bases in between. Germline assignment: CDR1 GTSNPN and CDR2 SVGIG (reference sequence). The CDR3 bases are TGTGCCTGGGACCGGGTCCTGAACACTGAAGCTTTCTTT. Translated: CAWDRVLNTEAFF. Using reference TRBV30 and TRBJ1-1 for the parts outside the CDR3, the full variable domain is SQTIHQWPATLVQPVGSPLSLECTVEGTSNPNLYWYRQAAGRGLQLLFYSVGIGQISSEVPQNLSASRPQDRQFILSSKKLLLSDSGFYLCAWDRVLNTEAFFGQGTRLTVV.

This clone occurred once. The rearrangement uses TRBV6-5 and TRBJ2-2, with D possibly matching TRBD1 (6 bases). CDR1 is MNHEY, CDR2 SVGAGI, per germline. This CDR3 comprises 15 residues. V lost 6 bases and J lost 3, with 14 bases in between. Here the CDR3 DNA reads TGTGCCAGCAGACCCCGGGACAAGTACACCGGGGAGCTGTTTTTT. Encoded protein: CASRPRDKYTGELFF.

The rearrangement links TRBV18 to TRBJ1-3; D unclear. The CDR3 has 17 residues. CDR1 is KGHSH and CDR2 is LQKENI in the germline V gene. V lost 2 bases and J 4 bases, leaving 18 bases between the germline ends. DNA of the CDR3: TGTGCCAGCTCACCAATGAGGTCCCAACTGTCGGGAAACACCATATATTTT. Translating it yields CASSPMRSQLSGNTIYF.

The genes are TRBV18 and TRBJ1-1; D is possibly TRBD1 (6 bases). Germline V gives CDR1 KGHSH, CDR2 LQKENI. Between the trimmed V and J ends, which lost 2 bases and 0 bases, there was a span of 10 bases. The CDR3 extends over 15 amino acids. The CDR3 bases are TGTGCCAGCTCACCAAGGGGGGCTATGAACACTGAAGCTTTCTTT. This sequence encodes CASSPRGAMNTEAFF.

The V gene is TRBV2, the J gene TRBJ2-7; D uncertain. V was shortened by 2 bases and J by 1 base, with 9 bases between the two germline ends. This CDR3 has 14 residues. From germline, CDR1 is SNHLY and CDR2 FYNNEI. Here the CDR3 DNA reads TGTGCCAGCAGTGAATCGAGAGAGTCCTACGAGCAGTACTTC. It translates to CASSESRESYEQYF.

J is TRBJ2-3 and V is TRBV19; a possible D gene is TRBD2 (6 bases). Germline values: CDR1 LNHDA, CDR2 SQIVND (reference sequence). The CDR3 is 16 amino acids. V was cut by 6 bases and J by 3 bases, with 19 bases left in between. The CDR3 DNA follows: TGTGCCAGTAGCCACTCCGTGGGGGGAGGAACAGATACGCAGTATTTT. Amino acids: CASSHSVGGGTDTQYF.

V gene TRBV11-3 combines with J gene TRBJ2-1; a weak D match, TRBD2 (6 bases). Per the germline V gene, CDR1 is SGHNT and CDR2 is YENEEA. Trimming pared 4 bases from V and 6 bases from J, leaving 10 bases between. The CDR3 is 13 amino acids. CDR3 DNA sequence: TGTGCCAGCAGCTCGACTAGAGGCAATGAGCAGTTCTTC. Protein product: CASSSTRGNEQFF. The variable domain in full, completed from reference TRBV11-3 and TRBJ2-1, reads EAGVVQSPRYKIIEKKQPVAFWCNPISGHNTLYWYLQNLGQGPELLIRYENEEAVDDSQLPKDRFSAERLKGVDSTLKIQPAELGDSAVYLCASSSTRGNEQFFGPGTRLTVL.

In its sample, this clone was seen many times. The chain carries TRBV6-4 and TRBJ2-2, with TRBD1 matching over 10 bases. The CDR3 spans 15 residues. Germline lookup yields CDR1 MRHNA and CDR2 SNTAGT. The V and J ends lost 8 bases and 3 bases, in that order; junction bases with no gene match: 6. The DNA for the CDR3 is TGTGCCAGCGGGGTCGGGACAGGGGACACCGGGGAGCTGTTTTTT. Amino acids: CASGVGTGDTGELFF.

This chain joins TRBV30 and TRBJ2-3; TRBD2 agrees at 14 bases. The CDR3 contains 14 residues. V was pared by 5 bases and J by 9 bases, with 7 bases of the junction left unmatched. Germline assignment: CDR1 GTSNPN and CDR2 SVGIG (reference sequence). The CDR3 sequence: CAWGLAGGTATQYF. The CDR3 DNA reads TGTGCCTGGGGACTAGCGGGAGGCACCGCCACGCAGTATTTT.

The V call is TRBV5-6, the J call TRBJ2-6; D tentatively fits TRBD1 or TRBD2 (5 bases each). The V end lost 4 bases, the J end lost 1 base, and 9 bases lay between the germline ends. The CDR3 loop spans 15 amino acids. The germline CDR1 and CDR2 sequences are SGHDT and YYEEEE. The CDR3, as DNA: TGTGCCAGCAGCCCGGGACCTTCTGGGGCCAACGTCCTGACTTTC. The encoded protein is CASSPGPSGANVLTF.

This CDR3 is CASRLGPGNTGELFF. The CDR3 DNA follows: TGTGCCAGCAGGTTGGGGCCGGGCAACACCGGGGAGCTGTTTTTT. The rearrangement joins TRBV11-2 to TRBJ2-2; a weak D match, TRBD1 (5 bases). V was cut by 6 bases and J by 2 bases, with 13 bases left in between. CDR1 SGHAT and CDR2 FQNNGV come from the germline V gene. The CDR3 covers 15 residues.